Each of the 7 T cell receptor beta chains below was sequenced from the same sample in a study of human thymus T cells. Sequencing was performed with immunoSEQ multiplex PCR; in TCRdb, only in-frame clones are kept and a portion is missing. This table holds tens of thousands of clones, approximately 95% found once. Input material: blood. These TCRs come from a boy under two years old with a congenital heart defect but otherwise immunologically healthy.

A remark on this clone: At the DNA level, this CDR3 is encoded by other sequences in the same sample as well. The chain combines TRBV28 with TRBJ2-7; no reliable D call. The V and J ends lost 1 base and 3 bases respectively, with 1 base between them. Germline loops: CDR1 MDHEN, CDR2 SYDVKM. The CDR3 has 11 residues. CDR3 bases: TGTGCCAGCAGTTTATACTACGAGCAGTACTTC. It codes for CASSLYYEQYF.

The rearrangement joins TRBV19 to TRBJ2-2, with 9 nucleotides matching TRBD1. This CDR3 spans 15 amino acids. CDR1 is LNHDA, CDR2 SQIVND, per germline (reference sequence). V was pared by 3 bases and J by 3 bases, with 2 bases of the junction left unmatched. The CDR3 loop is CASSIRDRDTGELFF. In DNA, the CDR3 is TGTGCCAGTAGTATTCGGGACAGGGACACCGGGGAGCTGTTTTTT.

The chain combines TRBV7-2 with TRBJ2-7, with D uncertain. The CDR3 is 15 residues long. V was cut by 5 bases and J by 2 bases, with 16 bases left in between. The germline CDR1 and CDR2 sequences are SGHTA and FQGNSA. CDR3 DNA: TGTGCCAGCAGCCACGAGTACTCCCGGCCCTACGAGCAGTACTTC. It encodes CASSHEYSRPYEQYF.

This chain links TRBV28 with TRBJ1-6; D is undetermined. This CDR3 is built from 11 residues. Trimming removed 3 bases from V and 10 bases from J, with 4 bases in between. In germline, CDR1 is MDHEN, CDR2 SYDVKM. As DNA, the CDR3 is TGTGCCAGCAGTTTCGGGTCACCCCTCCACTTT. It yields the protein CASSFGSPLHF.

V is TRBV19 and J is TRBJ1-2; tentative D call: TRBD1 (6 bases). The CDR3 is 15 amino acids. Per the germline V gene, CDR1 is LNHDA and CDR2 is SQIVND (reference sequence). Trimming pared 3 bases from V and 4 bases from J, leaving 15 bases between. The CDR3 spells CASSITGGRGYGYTF. The CDR3 nucleotides read TGTGCCAGTAGTATTACCGGAGGCAGGGGCTATGGCTACACCTTC.

The J gene is TRBJ1-2, the V gene TRBV4-2; D ambiguous. V shed 0 bases and J shed 4 bases, with 6 bases lying between them. Germline CDR1 and CDR2: LGHNA and YNFKEQ. The CDR3 totals 13 residues. DNA of the CDR3: TGTGCCAGCAGCCAAGACAGGACCTATGGCTACACCTTC. Translating gives CASSQDRTYGYTF.

The V gene is TRBV11-3, the J gene TRBJ1-2, with a possible D match to TRBD1 (5 bases). The germline CDR1 and CDR2 sequences are SGHNT and YENEEA. V lost 5 bases and J 4 bases, leaving 14 bases between the germline ends. CDR3 length equals 14 residues. This CDR3 is CASSPHEGIYGYTF. In nucleotides, the CDR3 is TGTGCCAGCAGCCCTCATGAGGGGATCTATGGCTACACCTTC.